The rows below give T cell receptor beta chains drawn from one sample of a study of OX40 agonist ivuxolimab in advanced cancers. Sequencing used immunoSEQ multiplex PCR; TCRdb keeps in-frame clones, though not all of them. The table lists some 58,000 clones, roughly 85% of them singletons. Specimen: CD4+ or CD8+ T cells sorted from blood, collected in a trial of the OX40 agonist ivuxolimab. These receptors were taken from an adult with an advanced solid tumor such as melanoma, head and neck, liver or kidney cancer. The CDR3 runs from the conserved cysteine through the conserved F or W. The D gene is left open where the match is weak. The listing skips clone size in some rows; elsewhere it reads once, few, many or a size class.

>TRBD2|TRBJ2-7|.|TRBV2
TGTGCCAGCTGTAACGGGGGGTCCGAGCAGTACTTC
CASCNGGSEQYF
>TRBD1|TRBJ1-2|.|TRBV29-1
TGCAGCGGTTGGACAGGGGTTGGCTACACCTTC
CSGWTGVGYTF
>.|TRBJ1-1|medium-sized|TRBV5-4
TGTGCCAGCAGCTCGGGGGGGCCCGTGAACACTGAAGCTTTCTTT
CASSSGGPVNTEAFF
>TRBD1|TRBJ2-3|.|TRBV10-3
TGTGCCATCAGTGGTTGGGGACAGTCCCCAGATACGCAGTATTTT
CAISGWGQSPDTQYF
>.|TRBJ1-1|.|TRBV15
TGTGCCACCAGCAGAGGGGCGCCGAACACTGAAGCTTTCTTT
CATSRGAPNTEAFF
>.|TRBJ2-5|once|TRBV28
TGTGCCAGCAGTTTATCCCGGAGGGACGAGACCCAGTACTTC
CASSLSRRDETQYF
>.|TRBJ1-2|.|TRBV19
TGTGCCAGTGAGGAGGACGGACACTATGGCTACACCTTC
CASEEDGHYGYTF
>.|TRBJ2-7|.|TRBV19
TGTGCCAGTAGTATGGGTAGCGGAAGGGGCGAGCAGTACTTC
CASSMGSGRGEQYF
>.|TRBJ1-4|once|TRBV19
TGTGCCAGTAGTGAGGTCGGCAGCCGAAATGAAAAACTGTTTTTT
CASSEVGSRNEKLFF
>TRBD2|TRBJ2-1|.|TRBV11-1
TGTGCCAGCAGCTCCGTAGCGGGAGGGAAGGGAAATGAGCAGTTCTTC
CASSSVAGGKGNEQFF
>.|TRBJ2-7|.|TRBV6-1
TGTGCCAGCAGTGGTGGTTACGAGCAGTACTTC
CASSGGYEQYF
>TRBD1|TRBJ1-2|.|TRBV29-1
TGCAGCGCTGGGGACAGATCTAACTATGGCTACACCTTC
CSAGDRSNYGYTF
>.|TRBJ2-5|.|TRBV7-8
TGTGCCAGCAGCTTATCGCGCCAACCTCAAGAGACCCAGTACTTC
CASSLSRQPQETQYF
>TRBD2|TRBJ2-5|.|TRBV10-3
TGTGCCATCAGTGAGGCTAGCGGTCAAGAGACCCAGTACTTC
CAISEASGQETQYF
>.|TRBJ2-3|.|TRBV20-1
TGTACCCCGGGGGTAACAGATACGCAGTATTTT
CTPGVTDTQYF
>.|TRBJ2-1|.|TRBV28
TGTGCCAGCAGTTTAGATAGGGGGATATACAATGAGCAGTTCTTC
CASSLDRGIYNEQFF
>.|TRBJ1-2|.|TRBV29-1
TGCAGCGTTGAAAGGCGGGGGGGCTTTGACGGCTACACCTTC
CSVERRGGFDGYTF
>TRBD1|TRBJ2-7|.|TRBV6-5
TGTGCCAGCAGGCCGGGACAGCCTACCTACGAGCAGTACTTC
CASRPGQPTYEQYF
>.|TRBJ1-1|.|TRBV11-3
TGTGCCAGCAGCTTAAGTCCAGGTCGAGGTGAAGCTTTCTTT
CASSLSPGRGEAFF
>TRBD2|TRBJ2-3|few|TRBV2
TGTGCCAGCAGTCGACTAGCGGGAGGAACAGATACGCAGTATTTT
CASSRLAGGTDTQYF
>.|TRBJ2-7|.|TRBV10-3
TGTGCCAGTAAGGACCGCCTAACCTACGAGCAGTACTTC
CASKDRLTYEQYF
>TRBD1|TRBJ2-1|.|TRBV27
TGTGCCAGCAGTTTACTCCAAAACCCGGGACAGGGGGTCAATGAGCAGTTCTTC
CASSLLQNPGQGVNEQFF
>.|TRBJ1-5|.|TRBV11-2
TGTGCCAGCAGCCACTGTAAGTGGGACAACAATCAGCCCCAGCATTTT
CASSHCKWDNNQPQHF
>TRBD2|TRBJ2-7|.|TRBV10-1
TGCGCCAGCAGTGAGTCACTAGCGGGAGCCCGAAGCCAATACGAGCAGTACTTC
CASSESLAGARSQYEQYF
>.|TRBJ2-5|.|TRBV29-1
TGCAGCGTTGTGAAGAAGGGGACCGGAGGGGAGACCCAGTACTTC
CSVVKKGTGGETQYF
>.|TRBJ2-5|.|TRBV30
TGTGCCTGGAGTGTACTGGGGGGGCGTGAGACCCAGTACTTC
CAWSVLGGRETQYF
>TRBD2|TRBJ2-5|.|TRBV5-1
TGCGCCAGCAGCTTGGCTTTGGCGGGAGTAAGGAGTGAAGAGACCCAGTACTTC
CASSLALAGVRSEETQYF
>.|TRBJ2-1|.|TRBV7-8
TGTGCCAGCAGCTCCTCGAGACTTCACTACAATGAGCAGTTCTTC
CASSSSRLHYNEQFF
>TRBD2|TRBJ2-3|.|TRBV5-1
TGCGCCAGCAGCCCTCAAGGACTAGGAGGTCCAGATACGCAGTATTTT
CASSPQGLGGPDTQYF
>TRBD1|TRBJ1-4|.|TRBV18
TGTGCCAGCTCATGGGACAGAACTAATGAAAAACTGTTTTTT
CASSWDRTNEKLFF
>.|TRBJ2-7|.|TRBV7-2
TGTGCCAGCAGCTCCAGACATCCCTACGAGCAGTACTTC
CASSSRHPYEQYF
>.|TRBJ2-7|.|TRBV5-1
TGCGCCAGCAGCATCTCGTGGACAGAGGCCGAGCAGTACTTC
CASSISWTEAEQYF
>.|TRBJ2-1|.|TRBV19
TGTGCCAGTAGTATCAGGGAGGAGGCTCACTATGAGCAGTTCTTC
CASSIREEAHYEQFF
>.|TRBJ1-1|few|TRBV13
TGTGCCAGCAGGAAGGGACGGGACACTGAAGCTTTCTTT
CASRKGRDTEAFF
>.|TRBJ2-1|.|TRBV18
TGTGCCAGCTCACCACCGTCAACCCACTACAATGAGCAGTTCTTC
CASSPPSTHYNEQFF
>.|TRBJ2-7|.|TRBV2
TGTGCCAGCAGTATCCCAACGGGGGGCACCTACGAGCAGTACTTC
CASSIPTGGTYEQYF
>.|TRBJ1-2|.|TRBV2
TGTGCCAGCAGTGGAGATGGCTGGCGGTCGTGCACCTTC
CASSGDGWRSCTF
>.|TRBJ1-3|.|TRBV6-5
TGTGCCAGCAGTTACTCCGCAGGGCGCTCTGGAAACACCATATATTTT
CASSYSAGRSGNTIYF
>TRBD1|TRBJ1-2|.|TRBV6-6
TGTGCCAGCAGTTCATTGACAGGGAGCTATGGCTACACCTTC
CASSSLTGSYGYTF
>.|TRBJ2-7|.|TRBV28
TGTGCCAGCAGTTTTAGGGGCAGCTCCTACGAGCAGTACTTC
CASSFRGSSYEQYF
>TRBD2|TRBJ2-7|.|TRBV25-1
TGTGCCAGCAGTTCGGGACTAGCGGGAGATGAGCAGTACTTC
CASSSGLAGDEQYF
>.|TRBJ1-1|few|TRBV28
TGTGCCAGCATTATAAACACTGAAGCTTTCTTT
CASIINTEAFF
>.|TRBJ2-3|.|TRBV2
TGTGCCAGCAGTGATCTGGATTTCTCCACAGATACGCAGTATTTT
CASSDLDFSTDTQYF